The TCR beta chain under discussion was sequenced for a study of CD8+ T cells in alopecia areata. Study-wide results and caveats: Scalp sample sequencing also detects resident alphabeta T cells of normal skin. Researchers report lesional scalp, most notably alopecia totalis/universalis, outstripped normal scalp in clonality. Between patients, shared TCR sequences were less clear than in mice. This was possibly due in part to HLA diversity in the patient population.

RNA was extracted and reverse transcribed into cDNA as the sequencing template. Profiling relied on immunoSEQ multiplex PCR, and the TCRdb table lists in-frame clones only, not all of them. This table holds 30,000 to 40,000 clones, about 74% found once. As for this clone: The antigen remains unidentified.

Samples from alopecia areata patients were lesional scalp punch biopsies and peripheral blood. Germline CDR1 SNHLY, CDR2 FYNNEI. This CDR3 is 16 amino acids long. J gave up 4 bases and V 4 bases, and 12 bases lay outside the gene matches. The rearrangement joins TRBV2 to TRBJ1-1, with TRBD1 matching 7 bases. Sample: NKG2D-low CD8+ T cells sorted from blood. This clonotype originated in a human donor with alopecia areata. CDR3 protein: CASSVKAGGYSTEAFF. CDR3 nucleotide sequence: TGTGCCAGCAGTGTTAAGGCAGGGGGGTACAGCACTGAAGCTTTCTTT.